This T cell receptor (beta chain) was recovered during a study of T-cell reconstitution after alpha-beta-depleted transplantation in children. Study results and limitations: Surviving recipient T cells and intrathymic progenitors accounted for some patients' high TCRbeta diversity at day 60. By about two months after transplant, alpha-beta T cells reportedly arose from several hundred graft clones that had expanded. At the one-year point after transplant, T-cell counts and TCRbeta diversity were found to come mostly from T cells that had been newly produced.

As to this clonotype: The antigen is unknown.

CDR3 length equals 12 residues. V was trimmed by 2 bases and J by 9 bases, leaving 10 bases between them. Germline-derived CDR1 and CDR2 are MGHDK and SYGVNS. Unique molecular identifiers were incorporated into the prepared TCRbeta library. Each CDR3 protein gets one entry after TCRdb re-called the PCR reads with MiXCR. The table lists about 600,000 distinct CDR3 sequences, 10% to 15% of them singletons. V and J are TRBV25-1 and TRBJ2-5; D is unclear. This receptor was identified in a male patient younger than 18 who had a stem cell transplant for acute myeloid leukemia, so the T cells may come from the graft donor. The material sequenced was PBMCs, mostly from graft donor cells, taken 360 days after TCRalphabeta/CD19-depleted stem cell transplant. The CDR3 loop reads CASSEVPGAQYF. CDR3 bases: TGTGCCAGCAGTGAAGTACCAGGAGCCCAGTACTTC.